Presented here are 23 T cell receptor beta chains from one specimen sequenced in a study of T cell repertoires in cytomegalovirus infection. TCRdb ran MiXCR on the reads and lists one entry per CDR3 protein. The table shows roughly 640,000 distinct CDR3 sequences, with 24% occurring only once. The sequenced sample was CD8+ T cells from PBMCs. Receptors were obtained from a human donor in good health (CMV status not recorded). Some clones in this sample may be carry-over from other donors' samples.

This clonotype was seen once. The rearrangement links TRBV15 to TRBJ2-5; either TRBD1 or TRBD2 may supply D (5 bases each). V was pared by 0 bases and J by 5 bases, with 13 bases between. The CDR3 sequence is 15 residues long. Germline loops: CDR1 LNHNV, CDR2 YYDKDF (reference sequence). The CDR3 DNA is TGTGCCACCAGCAGAGATCGGGGACGGCGGGAGACCCAGTACTTC. Translated, it gives CATSRDRGRRETQYF. The whole variable domain, remainder taken from reference TRBV15 and TRBJ2-5, is DAMVIQNPRYQVTQFGKPVTLSCSQTLNHNVMYWYQQKSSQAPKLLFHYYDKDFNNEADTPDNFQSRRPNTSFCFLDIRSPGLGDTAMYLCATSRDRGRRETQYFGPGTRLLVL.

This clonotype was detected a few times. The rearrangement links TRBV29-1 to TRBJ2-7; weak D call: TRBD1 (6 bases). This CDR3 has 13 residues. The ends were cut back, 2 bases at V and 0 bases at J, with 8 bases in the middle. The germline V gene has CDR1 SQVTM and CDR2 ANQGSEA. The chain's CDR3 is CSVEQGHSYEQYF. For the CDR3, the DNA is TGCAGCGTTGAACAGGGGCACTCCTACGAGCAGTACTTC.

Comments on this clonotype: A much larger clone differs from this one at a single base, so this may be a read error. The gene calls are TRBV28 and TRBJ2-1; 8 positions match TRBD2. The V gene end was trimmed by 7 bases and the J gene end by 3 bases; junction bases not matched to a gene: 8. The CDR3 contains 15 residues. Germline CDR1 reads MDHEN; CDR2 reads SYDVKM. The DNA for the CDR3 is TGTGCCAGCATTGATCGGGAGGGACTCTACAATGAGCAGTTCTTC. Protein: CASIDREGLYNEQFF.

This sequence joins TRBV29-1 and TRBJ1-2; 10 positions match TRBD1. The length of the CDR3 is 12 residues. V lost 4 bases, J lost 8 bases, and 4 bases stayed unmatched. CDR1 SQVTM and CDR2 ANQGSEA come from the germline V gene. Here the CDR3 reads CSVGGTGAGYTF. The CDR3, as DNA: TGCAGCGTTGGGGGGACAGGGGCGGGCTACACCTTC.

This clonotype was recorded many times. The V gene is TRBV7-8, the J gene TRBJ2-1; 12 nucleotides match TRBD2. V shed 5 bases, J shed 9 bases, and the junction held 11 bases outside the gene matches. CDR3 size: 16 residues. The V gene's germline CDR1 is SGHVS and CDR2 FQNEAQ. DNA for the CDR3: TGTGCCAGCAGCATGCGGACTAGCGGGGTGGGCGGTGAGCAGTTCTTC. The encoded protein is CASSMRTSGVGGEQFF.

The CDR3 loop is CSVFHRAGGQYTQYF. CDR3 DNA: TGCAGCGTTTTTCACCGGGCCGGGGGCCAATATACGCAGTATTTT. This chain joins TRBV29-1 and TRBJ2-3; D assignment may be TRBD1 or TRBD2 (6 bases each). Germline V CDR1 and CDR2: SQVTM, ANQGSEA. The CDR3 consists of 15 residues. V was clipped by 5 bases and J by 7 bases, with 22 bases between them.

V usage is TRBV29-1 and J usage is TRBJ2-3; tentative D call: TRBD1 (6 bases). This CDR3 is 13 amino acids long. Between the trimmed V and J ends, which lost 3 bases and 4 bases, there was a span of 11 bases. From germline, CDR1 is SQVTM and CDR2 ANQGSEA. The CDR3 loop reads CSVDTGRPDTQYF. CDR3 DNA sequence: TGCAGCGTTGATACAGGGCGTCCAGATACGCAGTATTTT.

The J gene is TRBJ1-2, the V gene TRBV20-1; TRBD1 matches 8 bases. V lost 4 bases, J lost 3 bases, and 4 bases stayed unmatched. Germline V gene sequence: CDR1 DFQATT, CDR2 SNEGSKA (reference sequence). The CDR3 spans 13 residues. The CDR3 loop reads CSATDRGDYGYTF. CDR3 nucleotide sequence: TGCAGTGCTACCGACAGGGGCGACTATGGCTACACCTTC.

This clonotype has just one count. J is TRBJ1-1 and V is TRBV12-3 or TRBV12-4; D remains ambiguous. There are 13 residues in the CDR3. Trimming took 6 bases from V and 7 from J, leaving 15 bases between them. CDR3 in amino acids: CASSSTGPSEAFF. CDR3 coding DNA: TGTGCCAGCAGCTCCACGGGCCCTAGTGAAGCTTTCTTT.

The gene calls are TRBV28 and TRBJ1-1; 9 bases agree with TRBD1. The V gene's germline CDR1 is MDHEN and CDR2 SYDVKM. The V segment lost 7 bases and the J segment 2 bases; nucleotides outside the gene matches: 5. The CDR3 has 14 amino acids. CDR3 nucleotide sequence: TGTGCCAGCACATCGGACAGGGGAAACACTGAAGCTTTCTTT. This encodes CASTSDRGNTEAFF.

The chain links TRBV2 to TRBJ1-5, with D possibly being TRBD1 (6 bases). CDR1 and CDR2 (germline): SNHLY, FYNNEI. Trimming took 5 bases from V and 3 from J, leaving 14 bases between them. This CDR3 spans 15 amino acids. The CDR3 DNA reads TGTGCCAGCAGTACACAGGGATGGGACAATCAGCCCCAGCATTTT. This translates into CASSTQGWDNQPQHF.

The rearrangement uses TRBV6-2 or TRBV6-3 and TRBJ2-1, with TRBD1 identical over 9 bases. The trim removed 6 bases at V and 7 bases at J, leaving 13 bases unmatched. This CDR3 is 16 amino acids long. Germline CDR1 MNHEY, CDR2 SVGEGT. The CDR3 DNA reads as TGTGCCAGCAGCCTTAGGGACAGGGTCCCCCAAAATGAGCAGTTCTTC. As protein: CASSLRDRVPQNEQFF.

Notes on this clonotype: Mismatch with germline at one junction end may stem from a read error. The rearrangement links TRBV29-1 to TRBJ1-1, with D uncertain. Germline V gene lookup returns CDR1 SQVTM and CDR2 ANQGSEA. This CDR3 is built from 13 residues. DNA for the CDR3: TGCAGCGCTGAAGCTGGATTATTCACTGAAGCTTTCTTT. Translated: CSAEAGLFTEAFF.

This clonotype was counted many times. The rearrangement uses TRBV2 and TRBJ2-1; weak D call: TRBD2 (7 bases). The CDR3 runs 16 residues. The germline V gene has CDR1 SNHLY and CDR2 FYNNEI. Between the trimmed V and J ends, which lost 3 bases and 2 bases, there was a span of 14 bases. CDR3 sequence reads: CASSDVNGGPYNEQFF. CDR3 bases: TGTGCCAGCAGTGATGTTAACGGGGGGCCCTACAATGAGCAGTTCTTC.

This clonotype came up a few times. The chain's CDR3 is CASSQLTGDSNQPQHF. The CDR3 region has the DNA TGCGCCAGCAGTCAACTGACAGGGGATAGCAATCAGCCCCAGCATTTT. The chain couples TRBV23-1 to TRBJ1-5, with TRBD1 matching over 8 bases. TRBV23-1 is marked as an open reading frame, function uncertain. V dropped 2 bases and J dropped 0; count of bases not matched to a gene: 3. There are 16 residues in the CDR3.

This clonotype has a count of ten or more. V usage is TRBV7-2 and J usage is TRBJ2-6, with D possibly being TRBD1 or TRBD2 (6 bases each). Trimming removed 2 bases at V and 1 base at J, with 18 bases between. The germline gives CDR1 SGHTA, CDR2 FQGNSA. The CDR3 is 19 residues long. The CDR3 DNA is TGTGCCAGCAGCTTAAGGGAGGACAGCTTTTTATCTGGGGCCAACGTCCTGACTTTC. Translating gives CASSLREDSFLSGANVLTF. Full variable domain (rest looked up from reference TRBV7-2 and TRBJ2-6): GAGVSQSPSNKVTEKGKDVELRCDPISGHTALYWYRQSLGQGLEFLIYFQGNSAPDKSGLPSDRFSAERTGGSVSTLTIQRTQQEDSAVYLCASSLREDSFLSGANVLTFGAGSRLTVL.

This clonotype was found a few times. The J gene is TRBJ1-5, the V gene TRBV29-1, with 9 bases that match TRBD1. The CDR3 contains 13 residues. Germline assignment: CDR1 SQVTM and CDR2 ANQGSEA. Losses at the gene ends were 5 bases for V and 6 bases for J; bases not matched to a gene: 5. The CDR3 sequence is CSVRTGETQPQHF. CDR3 nucleotide sequence: TGCAGCGTTCGGACAGGGGAAACTCAGCCCCAGCATTTT.

This clonotype was counted a few times. V gene TRBV27 combines with J gene TRBJ2-2; 11 bases align to TRBD1. Per germline, CDR1 MNHEY and CDR2 SMNVEV (reference sequence). The J segment lost 7 bases and the V segment lost 5 bases, leaving 6 bases of the junction unmatched. The CDR3 loop spans 15 amino acids. In nucleotides, the CDR3 is TGTGCCAGCAGTCCCGGACAGGGGGCCGGCGGGGAGCTGTTTTTT. Translation: CASSPGQGAGGELFF.

Only a few counts were recorded for this clonotype. The chain joins TRBV7-9 to TRBJ2-3; 10 nucleotides agree with TRBD1. J was trimmed by 4 bases and V by 0 bases; bases with no gene match: 4. The germline gives CDR1 SEHNR, CDR2 FQNEAQ (reference sequence). The CDR3 is 16 residues long. CDR3 DNA sequence: TGTGCCAGCAGCTTAGCGGGCGGACAGGGGGCAGATACGCAGTATTTT. This gives the protein CASSLAGGQGADTQYF.

This clonotype was observed a few times. V gene TRBV14 combines with J gene TRBJ1-6; 10 positions match TRBD1. Germline values: CDR1 SGHDN, CDR2 FVKESK. Unmatched junction bases numbered 5, after V lost 5 bases and J lost 10 bases. This CDR3 spans 14 amino acids. The CDR3 protein is CASSWTGGFSPLHF. The CDR3 bases are TGTGCCAGCAGCTGGACAGGGGGTTTCTCACCCCTCCACTTT.

This chain uses TRBV19 with TRBJ2-5, with TRBD1 matching over 7 bases. Germline CDR1 and CDR2: LNHDA and SQIVND (reference sequence). The CDR3 extends over 13 amino acids. V trimming: 5 bases; J trimming: 4 bases; junction bases outside the gene matches: 4. The CDR3 DNA follows: TGTGCCAGTAGTTGGACAGGCGGAGAGACCCAGTACTTC. This sequence encodes CASSWTGGETQYF.

This clonotype was counted only a few times. The CDR3 DNA reads TGTGCCATCAGTGAGTCGGCAGGTGGCGAGCAGTACGTC. Translated, it gives CAISESAGGEQYV. The genes are TRBV10-3 and TRBJ2-7; D is uncertain. Deletions cut 0 bases from V and 6 bases from J, with 9 bases between. Germline V gene sequence: CDR1 ENHRY, CDR2 SYGVKD. The CDR3 runs to 13 residues.

The rearrangement links TRBV18 to TRBJ1-2; D remains ambiguous. The V and J ends lost 0 bases and 3 bases respectively, with 8 bases between them. The germline V gene encodes CDR1 KGHSH and CDR2 LQKENI. CDR3 length: 14 amino acids. DNA for the CDR3: TGTGCCAGCTCACCACCGGACGGACACTATGGCTACACCTTC. Its protein is CASSPPDGHYGYTF.